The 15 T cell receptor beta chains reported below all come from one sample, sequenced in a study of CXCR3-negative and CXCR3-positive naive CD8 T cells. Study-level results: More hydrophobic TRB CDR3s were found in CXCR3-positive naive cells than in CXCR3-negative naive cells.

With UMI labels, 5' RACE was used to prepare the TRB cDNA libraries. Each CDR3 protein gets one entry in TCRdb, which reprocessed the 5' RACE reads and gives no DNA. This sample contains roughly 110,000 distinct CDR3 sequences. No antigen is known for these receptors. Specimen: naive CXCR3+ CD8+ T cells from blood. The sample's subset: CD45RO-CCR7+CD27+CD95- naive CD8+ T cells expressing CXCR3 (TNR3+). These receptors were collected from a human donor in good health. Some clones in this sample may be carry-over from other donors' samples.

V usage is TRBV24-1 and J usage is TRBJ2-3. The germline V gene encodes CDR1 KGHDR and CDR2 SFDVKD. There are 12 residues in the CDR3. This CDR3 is CATSVTADTQYF.

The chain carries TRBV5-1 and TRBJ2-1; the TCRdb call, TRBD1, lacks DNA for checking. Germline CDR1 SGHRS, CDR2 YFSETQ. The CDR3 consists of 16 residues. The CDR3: CASSFTGQTIYNEQFF.

CDR3 amino acids: CASSLAGVGGTEAFF. The chain joins TRBV5-1 to TRBJ1-1; as DNA is missing, the TRBD1 call by TCRdb cannot be tested. Looked up from germline, CDR1 is SGHRS and CDR2 is YFSETQ. There are 15 residues in the CDR3. The entire variable domain, with the rest obtained from reference TRBV5-1 and TRBJ1-1, is as follows: KAGVTQTPRYLIKTRGQQVTLSCSPISGHRSVSWYQQTPGQGLQFLFEYFSETQRNKGNFPGRFSGRQFSNSRSEMNVSTLELGDSALYLCASSLAGVGGTEAFFGQGTRLTVV.

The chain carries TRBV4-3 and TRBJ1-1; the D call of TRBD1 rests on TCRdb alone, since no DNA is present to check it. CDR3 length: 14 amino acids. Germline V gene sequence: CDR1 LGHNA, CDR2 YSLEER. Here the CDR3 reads CASSQGRENTEAFF.

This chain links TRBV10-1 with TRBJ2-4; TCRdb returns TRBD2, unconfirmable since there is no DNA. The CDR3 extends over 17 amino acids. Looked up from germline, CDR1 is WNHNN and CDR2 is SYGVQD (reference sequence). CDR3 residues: CASSLFTGPLAKNIQYF.

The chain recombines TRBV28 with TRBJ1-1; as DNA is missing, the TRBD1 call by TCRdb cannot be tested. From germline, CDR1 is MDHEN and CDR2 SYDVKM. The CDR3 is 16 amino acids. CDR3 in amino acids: CASRRTGSHMNTEAFF.

The CDR3 protein is CASSYSPGREPNEQFF. The chain links TRBV6-2 or TRBV6-3 to TRBJ2-1; with no DNA, the TCRdb D assignment of TRBD1 cannot be verified. This CDR3 has 16 amino acids. CDR1 is MNHEY and CDR2 is SVGEGT in the germline V gene.

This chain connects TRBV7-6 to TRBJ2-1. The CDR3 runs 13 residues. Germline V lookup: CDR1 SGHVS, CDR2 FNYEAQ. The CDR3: CASSGAGEGEQFF.

The chain's CDR3 is CASSQSTGHEQYF. This rearrangement joins TRBV11-2 to TRBJ2-7; TCRdb picks TRBD1, but there is no DNA to check that call. The germline gives CDR1 SGHAT, CDR2 FQNNGV. CDR3 length: 13 residues.

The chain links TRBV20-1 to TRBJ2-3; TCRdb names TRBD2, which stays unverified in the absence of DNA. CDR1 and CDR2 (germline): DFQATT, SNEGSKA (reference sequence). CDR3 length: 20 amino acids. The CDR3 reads CSARTPQVLRLAASTDTQYF.

The CDR3 loop is CASSYSGGNEAFF. The gene calls are TRBV6-5 and TRBJ1-1. This CDR3 comprises 13 residues. The germline CDR1 and CDR2 sequences are MNHEY and SVGAGI.

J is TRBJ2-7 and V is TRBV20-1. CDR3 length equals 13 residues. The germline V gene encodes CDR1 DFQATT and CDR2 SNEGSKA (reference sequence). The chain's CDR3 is CSASLGYSYEQYF.

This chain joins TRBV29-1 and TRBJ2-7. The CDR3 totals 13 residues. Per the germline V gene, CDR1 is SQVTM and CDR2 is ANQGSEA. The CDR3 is CSVEIWGTYEQYF.

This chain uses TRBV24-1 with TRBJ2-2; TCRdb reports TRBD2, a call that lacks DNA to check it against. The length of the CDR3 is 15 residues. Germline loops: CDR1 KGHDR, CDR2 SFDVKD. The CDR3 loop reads CATSDSTLETGELFF.

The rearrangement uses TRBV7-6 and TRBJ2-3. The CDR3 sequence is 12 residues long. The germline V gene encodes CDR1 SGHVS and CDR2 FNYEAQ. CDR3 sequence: CASSHLQDTQYF.